Shown below are 9 T cell receptor beta chains from a single sample sequenced in a study of post-analysis software for immune sequencing data. Their specific antigens are unknown. Study-wide findings and caveats: Controls had lower frequencies than patients of 4 or 5 TRBV segments, which included TRBV5-6, TRBV5-1 and TRBV20-1.

Unique molecular identifiers featured in each of the TCR beta cDNA libraries. TCRdb re-analysed the PCR reads in MiXCR, keeping a single row per CDR3 protein. In the table there are about 770,000 distinct CDR3 sequences, approximately 44% of which are singletons. Sequenced: blood. The receptors were sampled from a girl aged 10-17 years with multiple sclerosis.

The chain uses TRBV12-3 or TRBV12-4 and TRBJ2-7; D ambiguous. Trimming pared 5 bases from V and 3 bases from J, leaving 14 bases between. The CDR3 is 14 amino acids. The CDR3 loop is CASSAAAINYEQYF. CDR3 DNA sequence: TGTGCCAGCAGTGCGGCAGCCATTAACTACGAGCAGTACTTC.

The gene calls are TRBV20-1 and TRBJ2-1; 7 bases align to TRBD1. This CDR3 comprises 14 residues. V lost 6 bases to trimming and J lost 2 bases; unmatched junction nucleotides: 7. Germline V CDR1 and CDR2: DFQATT, SNEGSKA (reference sequence). The CDR3 nucleotides are TGCAGTGCGGTAGGGCAGGGGGCCTACAATGAGCAGTTCTTC. It encodes CSAVGQGAYNEQFF.

The sample holds a few counts of this clonotype. V usage is TRBV12-3 or TRBV12-4 and J usage is TRBJ2-5, with 7 bases matching TRBD2. The V segment lost 4 bases and the J segment 4 bases; nucleotides outside the gene matches: 3. CDR3 size: 13 residues. The DNA for the CDR3 is TGTGCCAGCAGTTCAGGGAGGGCAGAGACCCAGTACTTC. Protein sequence: CASSSGRAETQYF.

The chain joins TRBV7-3 to TRBJ2-1; D is perhaps TRBD1 or TRBD2 (5 bases each). Per the germline V gene, CDR1 is SGHTA and CDR2 is FQGTGA. CDR3 length equals 15 residues. V shed 2 bases and J shed 8 bases, with 16 bases lying between them. The CDR3 here is CASSLGLRGFDEQFF. CDR3 DNA: TGTGCCAGCAGCTTAGGGTTGAGGGGTTTTGATGAGCAGTTCTTC.

The CDR3 nucleotides read TGCAGTGCTTACGTTATGGGATGGCAGTACTTC. It specifies CSAYVMGWQYF. V is TRBV20-1 and J is TRBJ2-7; D gene uncertain. This CDR3 comprises 11 residues. Germline loops: CDR1 DFQATT, CDR2 SNEGSKA (reference sequence). Trimming stripped 5 bases from V and 9 bases from J, with 14 bases between.

The V and J genes are TRBV20-1 and TRBJ2-3; 8 bases align to TRBD2. J gave up 4 bases and V 8 bases, and 14 bases lay outside the gene matches. The CDR3 sequence is 15 residues long. From germline, CDR1 is DFQATT and CDR2 SNEGSKA (reference sequence). CDR3 DNA sequence: TGCAGTCCCTTAAGGGGCGGGGGGAGTCCAGATACGCAGTATTTT. Encoded protein: CSPLRGGGSPDTQYF.

This clonotype has just a few counts. The V gene is TRBV29-1, the J gene TRBJ2-7, with 10 bases aligning to TRBD2. This CDR3 has 16 amino acids. Germline V CDR1 and CDR2: SQVTM, ANQGSEA. The trim removed 0 bases at V and 1 base at J, leaving 6 bases unmatched. The chain's CDR3 is CSVEEISTSGSYEQYF. The CDR3, as DNA: TGCAGCGTTGAAGAGATATCGACTAGCGGGTCCTACGAGCAGTACTTC.

This chain uses TRBV7-9 with TRBJ2-1; unclear D gene. This CDR3 contains 14 residues. Deletions cut 5 bases from V and 2 bases from J, with 10 bases between. CDR1 and CDR2 from the germline V gene are SEHNR and FQNEAQ (reference sequence). The CDR3 DNA follows: TGTGCCAGCAGCCGTCCTTTTGCCTACAATGAGCAGTTCTTC. Protein product: CASSRPFAYNEQFF.

V and J are TRBV27 and TRBJ2-7, with D possibly matching TRBD2 (5 bases). CDR1 is MNHEY, CDR2 SMNVEV, per germline (reference sequence). This CDR3 is 12 amino acids long. V lost 5 bases to trimming and J lost 6 bases, with 11 bases between them. The CDR3 sequence: CASSPYGGEQYF. The CDR3 DNA reads TGTGCCAGCAGTCCTTACGGAGGCGAGCAGTACTTC.